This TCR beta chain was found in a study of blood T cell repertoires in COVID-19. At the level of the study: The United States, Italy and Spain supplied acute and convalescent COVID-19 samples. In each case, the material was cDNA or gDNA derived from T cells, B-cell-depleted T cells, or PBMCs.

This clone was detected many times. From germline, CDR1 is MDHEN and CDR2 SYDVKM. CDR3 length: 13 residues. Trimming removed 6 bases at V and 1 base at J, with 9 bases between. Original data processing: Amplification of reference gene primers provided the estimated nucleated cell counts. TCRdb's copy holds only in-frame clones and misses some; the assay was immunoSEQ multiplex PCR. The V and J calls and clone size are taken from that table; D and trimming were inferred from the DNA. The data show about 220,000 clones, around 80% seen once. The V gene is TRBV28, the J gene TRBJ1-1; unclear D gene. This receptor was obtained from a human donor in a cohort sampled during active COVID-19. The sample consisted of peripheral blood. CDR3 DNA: TGTGCCAGCAGAGAGACGGGGAACACTGAAGCTTTCTTT. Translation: CASRETGNTEAFF. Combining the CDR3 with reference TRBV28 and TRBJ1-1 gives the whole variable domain DVKVTQSSRYLVKRTGEKVFLECVQDMDHENMFWYRQDPGLGLRLIYFSYDVKMKEKGDIPEGYSVSREKKERFSLILESASTNQTSMYLCASRETGNTEAFFGQGTRLTVV.